This entry is about one TCR beta chain. This entry is derived from a study of regulatory T cells in long-lasting Graves disease. The ends lost 8 bases at V and 5 bases at J; junction bases unmatched: 16. CDR3 length: 17 residues. The germline V gene has CDR1 MDHEN and CDR2 SYDVKM. Arm-PCR of CDR3 regions with iRepertoire HTBI primers generated TCR beta libraries. TCRdb re-analysed the multiplex PCR reads in MiXCR, keeping a single row per CDR3 protein. The sample contains about 420,000 distinct CDR3 sequences, around 17% of which appear only once. Stated time point: newly diagnosed GD, antithyroid drugs for less than 3 months. RNA from PBMCs was the source of the TCR library. The sample also formed part of further work on T cells in Graves' hyperthyroidism and ophthalmopathy. That source adds: The model identified upcoming ophthalmopathy a median approximately six months ahead of onset.

This specimen consisted of peripheral blood mononuclear cells (PBMCs), obtained at new diagnosis, from a patient treated with antithyroid drugs. This TCR was recovered from a woman in her late teens or twenties with Graves disease. V gene TRBV28 combines with J gene TRBJ2-1; 9 bases map to TRBD2. CDR3 DNA sequence: TGTGCCAGCGAAGGTCCAGGGTTAGCGGGAGCCGACAATGAGCAGTTCTTC. This translates into CASEGPGLAGADNEQFF.